These 29 T cell receptor beta chains share one sample of origin, sequenced in a study of T cell changes during pregnancy in multiple sclerosis. The method was immunoSEQ multiplex PCR; TCRdb's version includes in-frame clones alone and lacks a portion of them. The top ten hold roughly 10% of the sample, which has fewer than 40,000 clones, 80% to 90% seen once. Specimen: CD8+ T cells from peripheral blood mononuclear cells, collected in the first trimester of pregnancy. These receptor sequences come from a female donor with multiple sclerosis, enrolled in a pregnancy study.

V gene TRBV29-1 combines with J gene TRBJ2-1; 13 nucleotides line up with TRBD2. Losses at the gene ends were 6 bases for V and 11 bases for J; bases not matched to a gene: 7. CDR3 length equals 13 residues. Germline-derived CDR1 and CDR2 are SQVTM and ANQGSEA. The CDR3 region is CSVAGTSGTQQFF. DNA for the CDR3: TGCAGCGTAGCCGGGACTAGCGGGACGCAGCAGTTCTTC.

The chain uses TRBV7-9 and TRBJ1-2, with TRBD1 matching 7 bases. Trimming took 0 bases from V and 5 from J; bases not matched to a gene: 0. Looked up from germline, CDR1 is SEHNR and CDR2 is FQNEAQ (reference sequence). The CDR3 has 13 amino acids. The CDR3 spells CASSLATGYGYTF. In DNA form, the CDR3 reads TGTGCCAGCAGCTTAGCGACAGGGTATGGCTACACCTTC.

The V and J genes are TRBV25-1 and TRBJ2-1, with TRBD1 as a possible D gene (5 bases). CDR1 MGHDK and CDR2 SYGVNS come from the germline V gene. With 5 bases removed from V and 5 bases from J, the gap between germline ends came to 7 bases. The CDR3 is 12 residues long. CDR3 amino acids: CASSQDNNEQFF. CDR3 nucleotide sequence: TGTGCCAGCAGTCAGGACAACAATGAGCAGTTCTTC.

This clone was found once. The chain links TRBV2 to TRBJ1-1, with D perhaps matching TRBD1 (6 bases). This CDR3 region has 13 residues. Germline values: CDR1 SNHLY, CDR2 FYNNEI. Trimming cost V 1 base and J 3 bases, with 6 bases left between them. This CDR3 is CASSEEGDTEAFF. In DNA form, the CDR3 reads TGTGCCAGCAGTGAAGAGGGGGACACTGAAGCTTTCTTT.

V usage is TRBV18 and J usage is TRBJ1-2; 10 bases line up with TRBD1. Germline lookup yields CDR1 KGHSH and CDR2 LQKENI. The CDR3 has 16 residues. The V segment lost 4 bases and the J segment 4 bases; nucleotides outside the gene matches: 9. The CDR3 loop reads CASSLRDRGNIYGYTF. CDR3 DNA: TGTGCCAGCTCACTAAGGGACAGGGGAAACATCTATGGCTACACCTTC.

The chain combines TRBV11-3 with TRBJ2-1; D is unresolved. Germline V gene data show CDR1 as SGHNT and CDR2 as YENEEA. Trimming removed 1 base from V and 7 bases from J, with 11 bases in between. This CDR3 is built from 14 residues. In nucleotides, the CDR3 is TGTGCCAGCAGCTTAGCCCTTAAGAGAAATGAGCAGTTCTTC. Protein sequence: CASSLALKRNEQFF.

CDR3 loop: CTETAQLGYTF. CDR3 sequence (DNA): TGCACCGAGACAGCTCAACTGGGCTACACCTTC. The V and J genes are TRBV1 and TRBJ1-2; TRBD1, as called in the table, went unchecked against the DNA. TRBV1 is termed a pseudogene. The CDR3 covers 11 residues.

In nucleotides, the CDR3 is TGTGCCAGCAGTGAAGAAACTTTCACCGGGGAGCTGTTTTTT. Its protein is CASSEETFTGELFF. The rearrangement joins TRBV2 to TRBJ2-2, with unresolved D. CDR3 length equals 14 residues. Trimming shortened V by 1 base and J by 4 bases, and 7 bases separated the two germline ends. Germline lookup yields CDR1 SNHLY and CDR2 FYNNEI. Filled out from reference TRBV2 and TRBJ2-2, the complete variable domain reads EPEVTQTPSHQVTQMGQEVILRCVPISNHLYFYWYRQILGQKVEFLVSFYNNEISEKSEIFDDQFSVERPDGSNFTLKIRSTKLEDSAMYFCASSEETFTGELFFGEGSRLTVL.

V gene TRBV6-1 combines with J gene TRBJ1-4; a possible D gene is TRBD1 (5 bases). The CDR3 is 13 residues long. The germline gives CDR1 MNHNS, CDR2 SASEGT. V was trimmed by 7 bases and J by 8 bases, leaving 14 bases between them. For the CDR3, the DNA is TGTGCCAGCAAGCAGCCGGAGGGGGAAAAACTGTTTTTT. This encodes CASKQPEGEKLFF.

V is TRBV4-1 and J is TRBJ2-7, with TRBD2 matching 7 bases. This CDR3 spans 15 amino acids. Germline V gives CDR1 MGHRA, CDR2 YSYEKL. V lost 1 base and J lost 2; bases outside the gene matches: 5. Here the CDR3 DNA reads TGCGCCAGCAGCCAAGCCACTAGCGCCACCTACGAGCAGTACTTC. Encoded protein: CASSQATSATYEQYF.

V gene TRBV4-1 combines with J gene TRBJ2-5, with 8 bases that match TRBD2. The CDR3 runs 15 residues. V lost 0 bases and J lost 9; bases outside the gene matches: 9. Germline V lookup: CDR1 MGHRA, CDR2 YSYEKL. The CDR3 protein is CASSQEAGDPRAQYF. The CDR3 DNA reads as TGCGCCAGCAGCCAAGAAGCGGGGGACCCTCGGGCCCAGTACTTC.

The chain has TRBV18 and TRBJ1-2; TRBD1 matches 7 bases. The CDR3 is made up of 13 amino acids. J lost 3 bases, V lost 2 bases, and 0 bases had no gene match. Per the germline V gene, CDR1 is KGHSH and CDR2 is LQKENI. The CDR3 DNA reads TGTGCCAGCTCACCAGGGACAGACTATGGCTACACCTTC. Protein sequence: CASSPGTDYGYTF.

The chain couples TRBV12-5 to TRBJ2-5, with 7 bases matching TRBD1. From germline, CDR1 is LGHNT and CDR2 FRNRAP. This CDR3 region has 15 residues. V lost 2 bases and J lost 3; bases outside the gene matches: 6. The CDR3 reads CASGLQGQFEETQYF. In nucleotides, the CDR3 is TGTGCTAGTGGTTTGCAGGGACAGTTCGAAGAGACCCAGTACTTC.

Regarding this clone: At one end the junction does not follow the germline gene, possibly because of a read error. This chain connects TRBV7-2 to TRBJ1-1, with 9 bases fitting TRBD1. The CDR3 is 20 residues long. Germline V gene lookup returns CDR1 SGHTA and CDR2 FQGNSA. The CDR3 DNA is TGTGCCAGCAGCCTAGCTTTGATATTTGGACAGGGGTCCCCGAACACTGAAGCTTTCTTT. As protein: CASSLALIFGQGSPNTEAFF.

The chain employs TRBV5-3 and TRBJ2-7, with 7 bases aligning to TRBD1. TRBV5-3 counts as an open reading frame of uncertain function. The CDR3 contains 14 residues. V lost 4 bases to trimming and J lost 3 bases; unmatched junction nucleotides: 7. The CDR3 DNA sequence: TGTGCCAGAAGCGTAGACAGGGCCAACTACGAGCAGTACTTC. This sequence encodes CARSVDRANYEQYF.

The chain recombines TRBV23-1 with TRBJ1-5; D unresolved. TRBV23-1 is known as an ORF, though its function is uncertain. V was clipped by 4 bases and J by 2 bases, with 15 bases between them. The CDR3 totals 16 residues. The CDR3: CASSPRPRGRNQPQHF. For the CDR3, the DNA is TGCGCCAGCAGTCCACGGCCCCGGGGTCGCAATCAGCCCCAGCATTTT.

The V gene is TRBV30, the J gene TRBJ2-2, with a tentative D call TRBD2 (5 bases). This CDR3 has 12 residues. Germline values: CDR1 GTSNPN, CDR2 SVGIG (reference sequence). Trimming shortened V by 1 base and J by 5 bases, and 5 bases separated the two germline ends. The CDR3 spells CAWSGGTGELFF. CDR3 nucleotides: TGTGCCTGGAGTGGAGGGACCGGGGAGCTGTTTTTT.

This chain joins TRBV28 and TRBJ2-1; a possible D gene is TRBD2 (5 bases). Between the trimmed V and J ends, which lost 7 bases and 2 bases, there was a span of 12 bases. Germline assignment: CDR1 MDHEN and CDR2 SYDVKM. The CDR3 runs 14 residues. The CDR3 coding sequence is TGTGCCAGCATTAGCGCGACCACCTACAATGAGCAGTTCTTC. This encodes CASISATTYNEQFF.

This clone was counted only a few times. This chain uses TRBV27 with TRBJ1-1; no firm D call. Trimming left V 0 bases short and J 6 bases short, with 8 bases between. The CDR3 has 13 amino acids. The germline V gene encodes CDR1 MNHEY and CDR2 SMNVEV (reference sequence). CDR3 sequence reads: CASSLSPVSEAFF. The CDR3 nucleotides read TGTGCCAGCAGTTTATCCCCAGTCTCTGAAGCTTTCTTT.

The genes are TRBV7-8 and TRBJ2-1, with D maybe TRBD2 (6 bases). Germline-derived CDR1 and CDR2 are SGHVS and FQNEAQ. With 5 bases removed from V and 9 bases from J, the gap between germline ends came to 20 bases. This CDR3 comprises 15 residues. The CDR3 DNA follows: TGTGCCAGCAGCCTCCGGAGGGAGGAAGTTGGTGAGCAGTTCTTC. Amino acids: CASSLRREEVGEQFF.

The chain uses TRBV4-3 and TRBJ2-7; D perhaps matches TRBD2 (5 bases). Between the trimmed V and J ends, which lost 0 bases and 3 bases, there was a span of 15 bases. Germline CDR1 reads LGHNA; CDR2 reads YSLEER. CDR3 length: 16 residues. CDR3 coding DNA: TGCGCCAGCAGCCAAGATCTAACGGGGTCTTACTACGAGCAGTACTTC. It is translated as CASSQDLTGSYYEQYF.

A single count supports this clone. Other DNA sequences in this sample translate to the same CDR3. The chain recombines TRBV7-3 with TRBJ2-2; D is unresolved. CDR1 and CDR2 from the germline V gene are SGHTA and FQGTGA. The length of the CDR3 is 12 residues. V was pared by 5 bases and J by 5 bases, with 6 bases between. CDR3: CASSGLTGELFF. CDR3 DNA sequence: TGTGCCAGCAGCGGGCTGACCGGGGAGCTGTTTTTT. The full variable domain, completed using reference TRBV7-3 and TRBJ2-2, is GAGVSQTPSNKVTEKGKYVELRCDPISGHTALYWYRQSLGQGPEFLIYFQGTGAADDSGLPNDRFFAVRPEGSVSTLKIQRTERGDSAVYLCASSGLTGELFFGEGSRLTVL.

The chain carries TRBV6-5 and TRBJ2-1, with TRBD2 matching 8 bases. The germline V gene encodes CDR1 MNHEY and CDR2 SVGAGI. This CDR3 is 11 amino acids long. The J segment lost 9 bases and the V segment lost 8 bases, leaving 3 bases of the junction unmatched. The CDR3: CASREGLEQFF. CDR3 coding DNA: TGTGCCAGCCGGGAGGGCCTTGAGCAGTTCTTC.

This chain links TRBV4-1 with TRBJ2-3, with D maybe TRBD2 (5 bases). Germline V CDR1 and CDR2: MGHRA, YSYEKL. V was shortened by 2 bases and J by 1 base, with 10 bases between the two germline ends. The CDR3 covers 15 residues. This chain's CDR3 is CASSQMRVGTDTQYF. The CDR3 bases are TGCGCCAGCAGCCAAATGAGGGTCGGCACAGATACGCAGTATTTT.

The chain is built from TRBV6-5 and TRBJ1-2; D unclear. V lost 0 bases and J lost 2, with 10 bases in between. Germline V CDR1 and CDR2: MNHEY, SVGAGI. The CDR3 extends over 15 amino acids. This CDR3 is CASSYSEGGNYGYTF. The CDR3 DNA reads as TGTGCCAGCAGTTACTCGGAGGGCGGAAACTATGGCTACACCTTC.

The count of this clone is one. J is TRBJ2-7 and V is TRBV7-9; 8 nucleotides align to TRBD2. With V trimmed by 4 bases and J by 5 bases, 10 bases remained unmatched. Germline values: CDR1 SEHNR, CDR2 FQNEAQ (reference sequence). CDR3 length equals 15 residues. The CDR3 sequence is CASSSRGLAGNEQYF. CDR3 in DNA: TGTGCCAGCAGCTCCCGAGGGCTAGCGGGTAACGAGCAGTACTTC.

This clone rates as medium-sized (0.01 to 0.1%). This chain connects TRBV29-1 to TRBJ2-7, with D tentatively TRBD2 (5 bases). The V and J ends lost 4 bases and 7 bases respectively, with 17 bases between them. The CDR3 contains 13 residues. Germline V lookup: CDR1 SQVTM, CDR2 ANQGSEA. CDR3 bases: TGCAGCGTTGGGGCCGGGGAATACGGAGAGCAGTACTTC. Translating it yields CSVGAGEYGEQYF.

CDR3 coding DNA: TGTGCCAGCAGTTTATCGGTGGGCGGGAGGGTTGGTAATGAGCAGTTCTTC. Protein product: CASSLSVGGRVGNEQFF. This chain joins TRBV27 and TRBJ2-1; 9 bases match TRBD2. Trimming removed 0 bases from V and 7 bases from J; junction bases left unmatched: 10. This CDR3 is built from 17 residues. Germline V lookup: CDR1 MNHEY, CDR2 SMNVEV (reference sequence).

The rearrangement links TRBV7-9 to TRBJ1-1, with D unclear. Trimming took off 2 bases at V and 7 bases at J, with 8 bases between the two ends. The CDR3 totals 12 residues. Germline V gene data show CDR1 as SEHNR and CDR2 as FQNEAQ (reference sequence). The CDR3: CASSLTGVEAFF. CDR3 coding DNA: TGTGCCAGCAGCTTAACCGGGGTTGAAGCTTTCTTT.